One TCR beta chain is described in this entry. This CDR3 spans 17 amino acids. The germline V gene has CDR1 SGHAT and CDR2 FQNNGV. Trimming left V 1 base short and J 5 bases short, with 20 bases between. This record comes from a study of T-cell reconstitution after alpha-beta-depleted transplantation in children. Unique molecular identifiers were used to barcode this TCRbeta library. In TCRdb, the PCR reads were re-called with MiXCR into one record per CDR3 protein. The sample has a few hundred thousand distinct CDR3 sequences, 8.5% to 10% seen once. This TCR was recovered from a human donor who donated a stem cell graft to a child with acute lymphoblastic leukemia. The source material was PBMCs from the stem cell graft donor, sampled from the stem cell graft. The gene calls are TRBV11-2 and TRBJ1-1, with D unclear. The CDR3 DNA sequence: TGTGCCAGCAGCTTAGTAACACCCATACCTTTTAGGACTGAAGCTTTCTTT. Protein product: CASSLVTPIPFRTEAFF.